This TCR beta chain was identified in a study of vaccination and CD4 T cells after COVID-19. Cultured CD4+ T-cell DNA underwent Oncomine TCR Beta short-read sequencing. MiXCR, run by TCRdb on the PCR reads, gives a single entry per CDR3 protein. The repertoire holds 20,000 to 30,000 distinct CDR3 sequences, with around 40% as singletons. Notes on this clonotype: No antigen is known for it.

CDR1 ENHRY and CDR2 SYGVKD come from the germline V gene. Trimming removed 7 bases at V and 6 bases at J, with 13 bases between. This CDR3 region has 13 residues. As for treatment: roughly 11-day PBMC culture with coronavirus spike peptide pools or control peptides (ViraFEST assay). The chain couples TRBV10-3 to TRBJ2-1, with a possible D match to TRBD1 (6 bases). The sequence derives from a human donor who had recovered from COVID-19. Sequenced sample: CD4+ T cells from blood, cultured in vitro. The CDR3 bases are TGTGCCATCAAAAATCAGGGGTCCAATGAGCAGTTCTTC. Amino acids: CAIKNQGSNEQFF.